This TCR beta chain was identified during a study of spatial heterogeneity in lung cancer. About the research overall: Mean representation of each unique TCR and UMI combination in the raw reads exceeded 8.5 occurrences. General observations from the study: Blood contained ubiquitous expanded tumor TCRs more at resection than at follow-up.

Trimming cost V 7 bases and J 5 bases; bases outside gene matches: 11. The germline CDR1 and CDR2 sequences are SQVTM and ANQGSEA. The CDR3 loop spans 14 amino acids. As for this clonotype: The antigen is undetermined.

The time point: sample taken at primary tumor resection. The authors sequenced whole RNA from tumor, nontumor lung or frozen PBMC without sorting. Individually, TCR cDNA molecules were each labelled with a unique molecular identifier. TCRdb reprocessed the 5' RACE reads with MiXCR, giving one entry per CDR3 protein. The data show about 92,000 distinct CDR3 sequences, roughly 12% seen once. The chain recombines TRBV29-1 with TRBJ2-5; 9 nucleotides match TRBD2. The TCR sequence derives from a male donor with early-stage non-small cell lung cancer. The sequenced sample was PBMCs, obtained at surgery. CDR3 DNA sequence: TGCAGCGCCAGACCCTGGACTAGCGAGGAGACCCAGTACTTC. It yields the protein CSARPWTSEETQYF. The whole variable domain, filled in from reference TRBV29-1 and TRBJ2-5, reads SAVISQKPSRDICQRGTSLTIQCQVDSQVTMMFWYRQQPGQSLTLIATANQGSEATYESGFVIDKFPISRPNLTFSTLTVSNMSPEDSSIYLCSARPWTSEETQYFGPGTRLLVL.